These 8 T cell receptor beta chains share one sample of origin, sequenced in a study of blood T cell repertoires in COVID-19. The method was immunoSEQ multiplex PCR; TCRdb's version includes in-frame clones alone and lacks a portion of them. Of about 300,000 clones listed, about 90% are singletons. The sample was peripheral blood. These receptors all stem from a woman aged 40-49 years who had recovered from COVID-19.

The CDR3 region is CASSGRGGQETQYF. CDR3 in DNA: TGTGCCAGCAGTGGGCGGGGGGGCCAAGAGACCCAGTACTTC. The chain joins TRBV6-1 to TRBJ2-5, with 9 bases matching TRBD2. V dropped 4 bases and J dropped 1; count of bases not matched to a gene: 1. Germline CDR1 and CDR2: MNHNS and SASEGT. CDR3 size: 14 residues.

V usage is TRBV6-5 and J usage is TRBJ1-2, with 7 bases identical to TRBD1. Germline-derived CDR1 and CDR2 are MNHEY and SVGAGI. This CDR3 has 14 residues. Trimming cost V 4 bases and J 3 bases; bases outside gene matches: 5. This CDR3 reads CASSSTGPHYGYTF. The CDR3 DNA sequence: TGTGCCAGCAGTTCGACAGGGCCCCACTATGGCTACACCTTC.

The J gene is TRBJ2-7, the V gene TRBV27; the D gene is possibly TRBD1 (5 bases). V lost 9 bases and J 2 bases, leaving 17 bases between the germline ends. The V gene's germline CDR1 is MNHEY and CDR2 SMNVEV (reference sequence). CDR3 length equals 14 residues. As DNA, the CDR3 is TGTGCCAGTAGTACAGGAGTTGGGGCCTACGAGCAGTACTTC. Residues: CASSTGVGAYEQYF.

This chain joins TRBV2 and TRBJ2-3; D perhaps matches TRBD1 (5 bases). The CDR3 is made up of 14 amino acids. Germline CDR1 and CDR2: SNHLY and FYNNEI. Trimming shortened V by 4 bases and J by 3 bases, and 11 bases separated the two germline ends. CDR3 amino acids: CASSVNQGTDTQYF. Here the CDR3 DNA reads TGTGCCAGCAGTGTCAATCAGGGAACAGATACGCAGTATTTT.

Comments on this clone: At the DNA level, this CDR3 is encoded by other sequences in the same sample as well. The chain carries TRBV27 and TRBJ1-2, with TRBD1 identical over 7 bases. CDR1 MNHEY and CDR2 SMNVEV come from the germline V gene (reference sequence). V shed 5 bases and J 4 bases; nucleotides not matched to a gene: 1. The CDR3 consists of 12 residues. DNA for the CDR3: TGTGCCAGCAGTCCAGGGGGCTATGGCTACACCTTC. This encodes CASSPGGYGYTF.

The chain combines TRBV14 with TRBJ2-5; 7 nucleotides line up with TRBD1. V shed 0 bases, J shed 5 bases, and the junction held 12 bases outside the gene matches. The CDR3 is 17 residues long. The germline V gene encodes CDR1 SGHDN and CDR2 FVKESK. CDR3 nucleotide sequence: TGTGCCAGCAGCCAAGAATGGGGGAGAGGGGGCAGCGAGACCCAGTACTTC. It codes for CASSQEWGRGGSETQYF.

This clone was seen a single time. The chain couples TRBV6-5 to TRBJ1-2; 7 bases line up with TRBD1. CDR3 length: 14 amino acids. Trimming took 2 bases from V and 4 from J; bases not matched to a gene: 4. CDR1 is MNHEY and CDR2 is SVGAGI in the germline V gene. In nucleotides, the CDR3 is TGTGCCAGCAGTTACGGCAGGGGGGCCTATGGCTACACCTTC. This translates into CASSYGRGAYGYTF.

J is TRBJ1-5 and V is TRBV30; 7 bases line up with TRBD1. Germline CDR1 GTSNPN, CDR2 SVGIG (reference sequence). Germline trimming cut 1 base from V and 4 bases from J; bases unmatched to any gene: 1. CDR3 length: 13 amino acids. CDR3 DNA sequence: TGTGCCTGGAGTGGGGACAGTAATCAGCCCCAGCATTTT. Translated: CAWSGDSNQPQHF.